The entry below describes one T cell receptor beta chain. The sample comes from a study of blood T cell repertoires in COVID-19. A Seattle source enrolled patients during active infection and followed them longitudinally. In the authors' methods: For nucleated cells, counts were estimated from reference gene primer amplification. Here immunoSEQ multiplex PCR was the method, and the copy in TCRdb shows in-frame clones only, minus some. The V and J calls and the clone size are those of that table, but D and trimming were determined from the DNA. The sample yields about 200,000 clones, around 86% seen once. This CDR3 spans 17 amino acids. CDR1 LNHDA and CDR2 SQIVND come from the germline V gene (reference sequence). V was clipped by 6 bases and J by 3 bases; unmatched bases: 13.

The chain carries TRBV19 and TRBJ2-2; 7 nucleotides match TRBD2. Sequencing used peripheral blood. The clonotype was recovered from a woman aged 80 or over with COVID-19, enrolled during active disease. The CDR3 reads CASSHRLTSMDTGELFF. The DNA for the CDR3 is TGTGCCAGTAGCCACCGATTGACTAGCATGGACACCGGGGAGCTGTTTTTT.